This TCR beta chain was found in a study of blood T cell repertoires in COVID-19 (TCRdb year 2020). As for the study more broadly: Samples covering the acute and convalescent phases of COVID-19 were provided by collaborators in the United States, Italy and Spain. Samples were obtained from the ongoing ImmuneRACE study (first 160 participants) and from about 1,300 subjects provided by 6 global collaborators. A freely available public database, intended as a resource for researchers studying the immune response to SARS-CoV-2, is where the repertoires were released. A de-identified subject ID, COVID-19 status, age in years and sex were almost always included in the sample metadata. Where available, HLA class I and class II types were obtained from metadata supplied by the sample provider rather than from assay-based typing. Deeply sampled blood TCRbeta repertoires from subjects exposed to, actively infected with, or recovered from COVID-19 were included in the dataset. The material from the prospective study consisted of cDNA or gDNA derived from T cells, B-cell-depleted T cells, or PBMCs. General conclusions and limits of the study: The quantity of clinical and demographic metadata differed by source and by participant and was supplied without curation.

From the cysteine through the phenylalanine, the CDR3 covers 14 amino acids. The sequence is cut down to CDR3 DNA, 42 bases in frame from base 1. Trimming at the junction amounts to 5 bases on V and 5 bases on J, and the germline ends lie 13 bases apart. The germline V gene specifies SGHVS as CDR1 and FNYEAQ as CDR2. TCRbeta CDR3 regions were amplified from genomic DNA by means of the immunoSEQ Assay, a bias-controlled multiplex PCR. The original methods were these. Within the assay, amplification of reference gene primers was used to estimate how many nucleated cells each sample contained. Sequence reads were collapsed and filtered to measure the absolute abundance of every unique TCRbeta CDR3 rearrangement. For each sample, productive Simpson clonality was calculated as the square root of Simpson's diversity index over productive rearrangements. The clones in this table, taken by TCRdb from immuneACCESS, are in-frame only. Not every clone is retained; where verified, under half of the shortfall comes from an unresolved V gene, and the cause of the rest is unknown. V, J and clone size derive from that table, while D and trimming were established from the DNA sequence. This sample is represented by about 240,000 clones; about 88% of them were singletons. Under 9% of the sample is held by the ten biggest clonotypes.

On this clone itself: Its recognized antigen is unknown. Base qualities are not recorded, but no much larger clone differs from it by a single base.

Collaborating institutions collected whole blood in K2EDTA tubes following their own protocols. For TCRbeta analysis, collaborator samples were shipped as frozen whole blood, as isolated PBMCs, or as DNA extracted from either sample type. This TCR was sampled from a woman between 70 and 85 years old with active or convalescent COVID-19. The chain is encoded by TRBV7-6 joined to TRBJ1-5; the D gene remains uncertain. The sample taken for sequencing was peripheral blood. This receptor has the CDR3 CASSPYPSDQPQHF. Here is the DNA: TGTGCCAGCAGCCCATACCCCAGCGATCAGCCCCAGCATTTT.